The 26 T cell receptor beta chains below all came from one sample that was sequenced in a study of blood T cells in healthy people across ages. The authors ran a second PCR of about 6 to 11 cycles using a sample-barcoded 5' primer and a J-beta primer mix. One entry per CDR3 protein, called by TCRdb with MiXCR from the 5' RACE reads. This sample has some 1.4 million distinct CDR3 sequences, with roughly 45% found just once. The sample consisted of blood. The receptor set was obtained from a woman between 18 and 29 years old in good health.

The chain links TRBV2 to TRBJ1-2, with unresolved D. Between the trimmed V and J ends, which lost 1 base and 6 bases, there was a span of 12 bases. The CDR3 covers 14 residues. The germline CDR1 and CDR2 sequences are SNHLY and FYNNEI. The CDR3 nucleotides read TGTGCCAGCAGTGAAGGGGCAGGAAGTGATGGCTACACCTTC. Translating it yields CASSEGAGSDGYTF.

This sequence joins TRBV28 and TRBJ1-1; 9 bases line up with TRBD1. V lost 6 bases to trimming and J lost 1 base; unmatched junction nucleotides: 9. Germline V gene data show CDR1 as MDHEN and CDR2 as SYDVKM. The CDR3 is 16 amino acids. The CDR3 DNA reads TGTGCCAGCAGATCCGGGACAGGGCGAGAGAACACTGAAGCTTTCTTT. Amino acids: CASRSGTGRENTEAFF.

This clonotype was seen more than once but under ten times. J is TRBJ2-7 and V is TRBV6-1; 8 nucleotides line up with TRBD1. This CDR3 comprises 14 residues. The germline V gene has CDR1 MNHNS and CDR2 SASEGT. J was trimmed by 0 bases and V by 6 bases; bases with no gene match: 4. As DNA, the CDR3 is TGTGCCAGCAGACTGGACAGGGACTCCTACGAGCAGTACTTC. It yields the protein CASRLDRDSYEQYF.

This chain joins TRBV20-1 and TRBJ2-3; 7 positions match TRBD2. The CDR3 consists of 15 residues. Unmatched junction bases numbered 8, after V lost 3 bases and J lost 2 bases. The V gene's germline CDR1 is DFQATT and CDR2 SNEGSKA (reference sequence). The CDR3 bases are TGCAGTGCTAGCATTGCTAGCGGATTCACAGATACGCAGTATTTT. Translated, it gives CSASIASGFTDTQYF.

This clonotype was seen only a few times. J is TRBJ2-3 and V is TRBV3-1, with D unresolved. The germline V and J ends were trimmed by 1 base and 6 bases, with 11 bases remaining between them. The CDR3 has 14 residues. Germline V lookup: CDR1 LGHDT, CDR2 YNNKEL (reference sequence). CDR3 sequence (DNA): TGTGCCAGCAGCCAAGTTTACTCCGGTGATACGCAGTATTTT. This translates into CASSQVYSGDTQYF.

This rearrangement joins TRBV27 to TRBJ2-1, with 7 bases identical to TRBD2. The CDR3 is 16 amino acids. Germline trimming cut 5 bases from V and 8 bases from J; bases unmatched to any gene: 15. Per the germline V gene, CDR1 is MNHEY and CDR2 is SMNVEV (reference sequence). Here the CDR3 DNA reads TGTGCCAGCAGTACCTCCCTGCCCGGACTAGTCGATGAGCAGTTCTTC. Translating gives CASSTSLPGLVDEQFF.

The chain is built from TRBV19 and TRBJ1-4; perhaps TRBD1 as D (6 bases). Germline values: CDR1 LNHDA, CDR2 SQIVND (reference sequence). The CDR3 has 13 residues. Trimming left V 10 bases short and J 6 bases short, with 15 bases between. Here the CDR3 reads CATQPRTDEKLFF. CDR3 in DNA: TGTGCCACCCAACCCCGGACAGATGAAAAACTGTTTTTT.

The V call is TRBV20-1, the J call TRBJ2-1; 11 nucleotides agree with TRBD2. Germline lookup yields CDR1 DFQATT and CDR2 SNEGSKA (reference sequence). The V segment lost 0 bases and the J segment 9 bases; nucleotides outside the gene matches: 10. This CDR3 comprises 16 residues. CDR3 nucleotides: TGCAGTGCTAGAGATTCTGGGACTAGCGGCGTTCGTGAGCAGTTCTTC. Translated: CSARDSGTSGVREQFF.

This chain connects TRBV10-3 to TRBJ1-2; 7 bases map to TRBD1. CDR1 and CDR2 from the germline V gene are ENHRY and SYGVKD. The CDR3 spans 12 residues. J gave up 7 bases and V 7 bases, and 6 bases lay outside the gene matches. Here the CDR3 DNA reads TGTGCCATCACTGGGACAGCGACTGGCTACACCTTC. The encoded protein is CAITGTATGYTF.

V usage is TRBV12-3 or TRBV12-4 and J usage is TRBJ2-5; D is perhaps TRBD2 (5 bases). Trimming took 6 bases from V and 11 from J, leaving 22 bases between them. This CDR3 is 14 amino acids long. CDR3 loop: CASRWETQDNEQYF. The CDR3 nucleotides are TGTGCCAGCAGGTGGGAGACCCAAGACAATGAGCAGTACTTC.

Points on this clonotype: A much bigger clone sits one base away, suggesting this may be a read error. V usage is TRBV11-2 and J usage is TRBJ2-1, with D hard to call. CDR1 is SGHAT and CDR2 is FQNNGV in the germline V gene. CDR3 length: 12 residues. V gave up 1 base and J gave up 7 bases, with 5 bases separating them. The DNA of the CDR3 is TGTGCCAGCAGCTTAGGGATGAATGAGCAGTTCTTC. It codes for CASSLGMNEQFF.

This clonotype was counted only a few times. V gene TRBV11-2 combines with J gene TRBJ1-2, with 9 bases aligning to TRBD1. V was clipped by 4 bases and J by 8 bases; unmatched bases: 8. This CDR3 is built from 14 residues. Germline V gene lookup returns CDR1 SGHAT and CDR2 FQNNGV. The CDR3, as DNA: TGTGCCAGCAGCTCAACCGGGACAGGGAGCGGCTACACCTTC. It yields the protein CASSSTGTGSGYTF. Based on the CDR3 plus reference TRBV11-2 and TRBJ1-2, the full variable domain is EAGVAQSPRYKIIEKRQSVAFWCNPISGHATLYWYQQILGQGPKLLIQFQNNGVVDDSQLPKDRFSAERLKGVDSTLKIQPAKLEDSAVYLCASSSTGTGSGYTFGSGTRLTVV.

The chain's CDR3 is CASRVGYSYEQYF. In nucleotides, the CDR3 is TGTGCCAGCAGGGTGGGGTATTCCTACGAGCAGTACTTC. The genes are TRBV6-9 and TRBJ2-7; D remains unclear. Trimming stripped 6 bases from V and 1 base from J, with 10 bases between. This CDR3 has 13 residues. Germline lookup yields CDR1 MNHGY and CDR2 SVAAGI.

The V gene is TRBV7-9, the J gene TRBJ2-3; TRBD1 aligns across 8 bases. The CDR3 runs 15 residues. The V segment lost 4 bases and the J segment 1 base; nucleotides outside the gene matches: 4. Germline values: CDR1 SEHNR, CDR2 FQNEAQ (reference sequence). Here the CDR3 reads CASSSQGQGTDTQYF. CDR3 nucleotides: TGTGCCAGCAGCTCTCAGGGACAGGGCACAGATACGCAGTATTTT.

A few counts support this clonotype. The chain joins TRBV20-1 to TRBJ2-3, with TRBD2 identical over 7 bases. The germline CDR1 and CDR2 sequences are DFQATT and SNEGSKA (reference sequence). The CDR3 is made up of 14 amino acids. Germline trimming cut 3 bases from V and 0 bases from J; bases unmatched to any gene: 3. The CDR3 bases are TGCAGTGCTAGGAGACTAGCTAGCACAGATACGCAGTATTTT. Translated, it gives CSARRLASTDTQYF.

V gene TRBV3-1 combines with J gene TRBJ2-7; 9 bases map to TRBD2. V shed 8 bases, J shed 7 bases, and the junction held 9 bases outside the gene matches. This CDR3 spans 13 amino acids. Germline CDR1 is LGHDT and CDR2 is YNNKEL (reference sequence). CDR3: CASSPGGRGEQYF. CDR3 in DNA: TGTGCCAGCTCCCCGGGCGGGAGGGGTGAGCAGTACTTC.

This clonotype was observed a handful of times. This sequence joins TRBV14 and TRBJ1-3; D might be TRBD1 (5 bases). The V end was cut by 1 base, the J end by 3 bases, with 7 bases between. Germline CDR1 SGHDN, CDR2 FVKESK. The CDR3 contains 14 residues. CDR3 residues: CASSQVGVGNTIYF. CDR3 nucleotide sequence: TGTGCCAGCAGCCAAGTGGGGGTTGGAAACACCATATATTTT.

The chain recombines TRBV3-1 with TRBJ2-7; weak D call: TRBD2 (5 bases). V shed 4 bases and J shed 7 bases, with 14 bases lying between them. CDR1 is LGHDT and CDR2 is YNNKEL in the germline V gene (reference sequence). The CDR3 length is 13 residues. The CDR3 reads CASSPSGFREQYF. The DNA for the CDR3 is TGTGCCAGCAGCCCCTCGGGATTCCGGGAGCAGTACTTC.

The CDR3 is CASSQVWVASGSHEQYF. CDR3 bases: TGTGCCAGCAGCCAAGTTTGGGTGGCTAGCGGGAGTCACGAGCAGTACTTC. The J gene is TRBJ2-7, the V gene TRBV3-1; 10 bases are a match to TRBD2. J was trimmed by 5 bases and V by 1 base; bases with no gene match: 11. This CDR3 comprises 17 residues. Germline loops: CDR1 LGHDT, CDR2 YNNKEL (reference sequence).

The J gene is TRBJ1-3, the V gene TRBV7-9; D is uncertain. The CDR3 has 16 residues. V lost 1 base to trimming and J lost 0 bases, with 10 bases between them. Germline values: CDR1 SEHNR, CDR2 FQNEAQ (reference sequence). Here the CDR3 reads CASSLGRPSSGNTIYF. CDR3 sequence (DNA): TGTGCCAGCAGCTTAGGGCGTCCCAGCTCTGGAAACACCATATATTTT.

V and J are TRBV3-1 and TRBJ2-7; D possibly matches TRBD1 or TRBD2 (6 bases each). Per germline, CDR1 LGHDT and CDR2 YNNKEL (reference sequence). The CDR3 consists of 16 residues. The germline V and J ends were trimmed by 4 bases and 2 bases, with 18 bases remaining between them. The CDR3 spells CASSLLGGGLPYEQYF. As DNA, the CDR3 is TGTGCCAGCAGCCTCCTAGGAGGGGGGCTTCCCTACGAGCAGTACTTC.

This chain uses TRBV29-1 with TRBJ2-1; TRBD2 matches at 8 bases. The J call may be in error: the DNA end matches TRBJ2-7 better. Germline loops: CDR1 SQVTM, CDR2 ANQGSEA. This CDR3 is 15 amino acids long. The CDR3 loop reads CSGGLRGGSYNEQYF. The CDR3 nucleotides read TGCAGCGGGGGTCTACGGGGGGGCTCCTACAATGAGCAGTACTTC.

This clonotype was observed a few times. For the CDR3, the DNA is TGCAGCGTTGTTAGTCAGGGTACTAATGAAAAACTGTTTTTT. Translation gives CSVVSQGTNEKLFF. The chain recombines TRBV29-1 with TRBJ1-4; D might be TRBD1 (5 bases). In germline, CDR1 is SQVTM, CDR2 ANQGSEA. There are 14 residues in the CDR3. Trimming took off 4 bases at V and 2 bases at J, with 11 bases between the two ends. Using reference TRBV29-1 and TRBJ1-4 for the parts outside the CDR3, the full variable domain is SAVISQKPSRDICQRGTSLTIQCQVDSQVTMMFWYRQQPGQSLTLIATANQGSEATYESGFVIDKFPISRPNLTFSTLTVSNMSPEDSSIYLCSVVSQGTNEKLFFGSGTQLSVL.

The rearrangement joins TRBV3-1 to TRBJ2-3; TRBD2 matches 12 bases. Germline assignment: CDR1 LGHDT and CDR2 YNNKEL (reference sequence). The CDR3 has 17 residues. V lost 3 bases, J lost 3 bases, and 7 bases stayed unmatched. The CDR3 bases are TGTGCCAGCAGCCACTTAATCGGACTAGCGGGGACAGATACGCAGTATTTT. It specifies CASSHLIGLAGTDTQYF.

This clonotype was detected only a few times. This rearrangement joins TRBV28 to TRBJ2-5, with TRBD1 identical over 11 bases. The J call is doubtful: the DNA matches TRBJ2-7 better. This CDR3 is 12 amino acids long. Germline assignment: CDR1 MDHEN and CDR2 SYDVKM. The CDR3 DNA reads as TGTGCCGGAGGGACAGGGGGCTACGAGCAGTACTTC. Translating it yields CAGGTGGYEQYF.

This sequence joins TRBV21-1 and TRBJ2-5; the table assigns TRBD1, which was not confirmed against the DNA. TRBV21-1 represents a pseudogene. This CDR3 has 17 amino acids. The CDR3 sequence is CASSKAKQGMGKGTQYF. DNA for the CDR3: TGTGCCAGCAGCAAAGCCAAACAGGGGATGGGTAAAGGGACCCAGTACTTC.